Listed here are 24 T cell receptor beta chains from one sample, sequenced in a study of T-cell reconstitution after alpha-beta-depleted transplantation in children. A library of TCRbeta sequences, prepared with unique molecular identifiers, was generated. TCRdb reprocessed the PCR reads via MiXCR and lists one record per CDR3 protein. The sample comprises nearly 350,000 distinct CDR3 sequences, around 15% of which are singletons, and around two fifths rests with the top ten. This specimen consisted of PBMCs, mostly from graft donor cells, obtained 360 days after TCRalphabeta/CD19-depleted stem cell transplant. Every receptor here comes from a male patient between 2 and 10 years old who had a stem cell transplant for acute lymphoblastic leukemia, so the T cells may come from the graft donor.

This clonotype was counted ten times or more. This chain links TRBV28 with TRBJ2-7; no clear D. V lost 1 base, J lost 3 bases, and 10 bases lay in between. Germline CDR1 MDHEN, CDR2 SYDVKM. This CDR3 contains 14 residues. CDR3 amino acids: CASSLFAGRYEQYF. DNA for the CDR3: TGTGCCAGCAGTTTATTTGCAGGCCGCTACGAGCAGTACTTC. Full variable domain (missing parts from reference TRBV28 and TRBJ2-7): DVKVTQSSRYLVKRTGEKVFLECVQDMDHENMFWYRQDPGLGLRLIYFSYDVKMKEKGDIPEGYSVSREKKERFSLILESASTNQTSMYLCASSLFAGRYEQYFGPGTRLTVT.

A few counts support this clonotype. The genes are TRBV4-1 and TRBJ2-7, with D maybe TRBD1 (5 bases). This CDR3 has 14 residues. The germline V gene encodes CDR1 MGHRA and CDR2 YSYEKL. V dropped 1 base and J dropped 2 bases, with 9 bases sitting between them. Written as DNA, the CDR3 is TGCGCCAGCAGCCAAGGGGAAGGGGCCTACGAGCAGTACTTC. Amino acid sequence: CASSQGEGAYEQYF.

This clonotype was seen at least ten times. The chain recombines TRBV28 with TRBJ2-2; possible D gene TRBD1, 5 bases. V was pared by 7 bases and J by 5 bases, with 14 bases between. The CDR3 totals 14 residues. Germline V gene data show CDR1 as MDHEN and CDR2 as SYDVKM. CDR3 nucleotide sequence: TGTGCCAGCATCCAGGGCGGTCGAACCGGGGAGCTGTTTTTT. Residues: CASIQGGRTGELFF.

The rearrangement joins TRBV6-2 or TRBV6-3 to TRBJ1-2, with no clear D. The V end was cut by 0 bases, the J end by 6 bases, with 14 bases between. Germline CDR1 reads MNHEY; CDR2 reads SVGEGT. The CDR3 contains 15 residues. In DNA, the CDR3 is TGTGCCAGCAGTTACTCGGGGTCGAGGGCAAATGGCTACACCTTC. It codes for CASSYSGSRANGYTF.

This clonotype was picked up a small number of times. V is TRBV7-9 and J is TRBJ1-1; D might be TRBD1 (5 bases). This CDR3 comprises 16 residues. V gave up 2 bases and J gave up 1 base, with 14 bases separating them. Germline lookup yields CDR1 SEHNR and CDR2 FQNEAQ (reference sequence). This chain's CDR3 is CASSLSNGGPNTEAFF. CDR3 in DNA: TGTGCCAGCAGCTTATCCAACGGGGGACCGAACACTGAAGCTTTCTTT.

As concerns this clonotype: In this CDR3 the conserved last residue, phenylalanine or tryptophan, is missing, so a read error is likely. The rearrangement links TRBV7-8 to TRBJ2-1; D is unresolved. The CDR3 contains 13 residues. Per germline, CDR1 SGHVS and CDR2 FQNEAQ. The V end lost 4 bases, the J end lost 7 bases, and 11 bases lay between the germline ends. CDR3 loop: CASSSTNLNEQFY. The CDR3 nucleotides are TGTGCCAGCAGCTCAACGAATCTTAATGAGCAGTTCTAC.

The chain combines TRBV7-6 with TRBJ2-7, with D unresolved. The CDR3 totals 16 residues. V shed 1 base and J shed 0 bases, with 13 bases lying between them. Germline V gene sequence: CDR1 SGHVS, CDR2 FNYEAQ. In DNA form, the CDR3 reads TGTGCCAGCAGCTTAGACTTGGCAAGGAGCTCCTACGAGCAGTACTTC. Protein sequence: CASSLDLARSSYEQYF. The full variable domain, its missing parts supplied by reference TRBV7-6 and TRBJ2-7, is GAGVSQSPRYKVTKRGQDVALRCDPISGHVSLYWYRQALGQGPEFLTYFNYEAQQDKSGLPNDRFSAERPEGSISTLTIQRTEQRDSAMYRCASSLDLARSSYEQYFGPGTRLTVT.

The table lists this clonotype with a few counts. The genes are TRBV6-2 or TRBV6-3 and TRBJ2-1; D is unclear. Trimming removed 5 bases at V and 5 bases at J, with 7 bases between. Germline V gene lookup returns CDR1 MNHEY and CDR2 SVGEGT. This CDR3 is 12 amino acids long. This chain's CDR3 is CASSGIDNEQFF. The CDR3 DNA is TGTGCCAGCAGTGGGATCGACAATGAGCAGTTCTTC.

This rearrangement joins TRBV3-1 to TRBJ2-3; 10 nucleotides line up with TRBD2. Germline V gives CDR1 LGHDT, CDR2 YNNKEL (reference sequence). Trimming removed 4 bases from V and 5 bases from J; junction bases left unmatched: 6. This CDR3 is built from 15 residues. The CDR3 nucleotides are TGTGCCAGCAGCCGTTTAGCGGGAGGTGGAGATACGCAGTATTTT. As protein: CASSRLAGGGDTQYF.

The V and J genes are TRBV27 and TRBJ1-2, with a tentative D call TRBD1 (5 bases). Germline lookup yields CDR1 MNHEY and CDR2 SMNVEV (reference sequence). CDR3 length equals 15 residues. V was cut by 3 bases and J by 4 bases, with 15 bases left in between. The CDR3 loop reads CASSFLGATGYGYTF. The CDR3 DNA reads TGTGCCAGCAGTTTTCTCGGGGCGACGGGCTATGGCTACACCTTC.

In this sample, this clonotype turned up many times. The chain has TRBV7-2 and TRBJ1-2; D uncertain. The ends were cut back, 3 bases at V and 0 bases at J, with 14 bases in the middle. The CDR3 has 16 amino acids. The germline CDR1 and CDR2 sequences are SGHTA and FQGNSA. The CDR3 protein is CASSFSKGSSNYGYTF. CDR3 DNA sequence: TGTGCCAGCAGCTTCAGTAAGGGCTCCTCTAACTATGGCTACACCTTC.

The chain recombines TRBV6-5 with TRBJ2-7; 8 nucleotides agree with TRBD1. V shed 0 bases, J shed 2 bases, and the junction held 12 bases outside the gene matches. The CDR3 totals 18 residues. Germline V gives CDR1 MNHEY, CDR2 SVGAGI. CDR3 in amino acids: CASSYSSPTGAGTYEQYF. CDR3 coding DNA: TGTGCCAGCAGTTACTCGTCTCCGACAGGGGCTGGAACCTACGAGCAGTACTTC.

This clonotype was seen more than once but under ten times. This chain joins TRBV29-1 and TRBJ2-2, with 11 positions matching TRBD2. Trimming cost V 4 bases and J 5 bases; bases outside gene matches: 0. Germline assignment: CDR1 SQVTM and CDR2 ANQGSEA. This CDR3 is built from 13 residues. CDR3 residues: CSVGTSGTGELFF. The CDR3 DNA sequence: TGCAGCGTTGGGACTAGCGGGACCGGGGAGCTGTTTTTT.

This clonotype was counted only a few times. In DNA form, the CDR3 reads TGCGCCAGCAGCCAAGATAGAGCAGGGGTGGACAAAAACATTCAGTACTTC. Protein product: CASSQDRAGVDKNIQYF. J is TRBJ2-4 and V is TRBV4-1; perhaps TRBD1 as D (6 bases). This CDR3 is 17 amino acids long. V lost 0 bases and J 3 bases, leaving 15 bases between the germline ends. CDR1 is MGHRA, CDR2 YSYEKL, per germline.

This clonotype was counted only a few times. CDR3 nucleotides: TGTGCCAGTAGTAGGGGCGTACCCTACAATGAGCAGTTCTTC. It is translated as CASSRGVPYNEQFF. The chain combines TRBV19 with TRBJ2-1, with D perhaps matching TRBD1 (5 bases). The CDR3 sequence is 14 residues long. Trimming cost V 4 bases and J 2 bases, with 9 bases left between them. CDR1 and CDR2 from the germline V gene are LNHDA and SQIVND (reference sequence).

CDR3 coding DNA: TGCAGTGCTAGGCGGCTTAGCTCCTATAATTCACCCCTCCACTTT. Its translation is CSARRLSSYNSPLHF. This chain connects TRBV20-1 to TRBJ1-6; D is uncertain. The CDR3 spans 15 residues. With 3 bases removed from V and 0 bases from J, the gap between germline ends came to 9 bases. Germline V CDR1 and CDR2: DFQATT, SNEGSKA (reference sequence).

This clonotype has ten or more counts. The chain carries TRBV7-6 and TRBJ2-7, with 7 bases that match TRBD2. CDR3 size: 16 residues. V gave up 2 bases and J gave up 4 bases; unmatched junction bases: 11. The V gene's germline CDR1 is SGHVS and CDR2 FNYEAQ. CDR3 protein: CASSLNLGGSLYEQYF. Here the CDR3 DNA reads TGTGCCAGCAGCTTAAATCTGGGCGGGAGCTTATACGAGCAGTACTTC.

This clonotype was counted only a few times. The CDR3 region is CASRRDSGYEQYF. CDR3 DNA sequence: TGTGCCAGCCGGCGGGACAGCGGCTACGAGCAGTACTTC. The chain combines TRBV6-1 with TRBJ2-7, with D possibly TRBD1 on 7 matching bases. Germline assignment: CDR1 MNHNS and CDR2 SASEGT. This CDR3 is 13 amino acids long. Deletions cut 8 bases from V and 3 bases from J, with 14 bases between.

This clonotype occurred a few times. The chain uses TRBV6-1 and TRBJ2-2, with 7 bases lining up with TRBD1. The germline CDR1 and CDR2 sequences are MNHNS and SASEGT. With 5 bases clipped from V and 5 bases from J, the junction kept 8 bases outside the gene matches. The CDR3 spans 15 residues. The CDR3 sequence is CASSPDREYTGELFF. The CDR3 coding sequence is TGTGCCAGCAGTCCCGACAGGGAATATACCGGGGAGCTGTTTTTT.

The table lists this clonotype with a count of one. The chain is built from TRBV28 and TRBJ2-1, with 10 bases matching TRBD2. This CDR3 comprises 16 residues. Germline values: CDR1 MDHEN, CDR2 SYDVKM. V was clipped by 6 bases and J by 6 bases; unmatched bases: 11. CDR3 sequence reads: CASSPRSASGSNEQFF. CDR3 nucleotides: TGTGCCAGCAGCCCCCGGTCGGCTAGCGGGAGCAATGAGCAGTTCTTC.

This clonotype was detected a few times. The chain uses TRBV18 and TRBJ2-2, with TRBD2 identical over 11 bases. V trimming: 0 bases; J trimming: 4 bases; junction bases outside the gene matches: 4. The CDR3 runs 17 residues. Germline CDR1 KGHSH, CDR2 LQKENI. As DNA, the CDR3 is TGTGCCAGCTCACCACCGTGGCTAGCGGGAGGCACCGGGGAGCTGTTTTTT. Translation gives CASSPPWLAGGTGELFF.

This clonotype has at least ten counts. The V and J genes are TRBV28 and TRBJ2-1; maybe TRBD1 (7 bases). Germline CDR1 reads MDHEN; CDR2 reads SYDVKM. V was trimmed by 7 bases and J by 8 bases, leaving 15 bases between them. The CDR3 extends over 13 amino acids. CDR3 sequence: CASTQGGVHEQFF. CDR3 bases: TGTGCCAGCACCCAGGGGGGAGTGCATGAGCAGTTCTTC.

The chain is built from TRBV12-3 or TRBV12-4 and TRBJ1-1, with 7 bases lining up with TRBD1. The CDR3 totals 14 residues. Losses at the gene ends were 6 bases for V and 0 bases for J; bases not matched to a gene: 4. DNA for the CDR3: TGTGCCAGCAGCCCTGGACAGGTGAACACTGAAGCTTTCTTT. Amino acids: CASSPGQVNTEAFF.

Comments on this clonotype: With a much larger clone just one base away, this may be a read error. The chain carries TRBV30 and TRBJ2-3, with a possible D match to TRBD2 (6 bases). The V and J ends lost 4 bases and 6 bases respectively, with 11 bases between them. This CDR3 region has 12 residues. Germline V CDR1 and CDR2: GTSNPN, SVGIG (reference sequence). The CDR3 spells CAWIVRGDTQYF. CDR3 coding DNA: TGTGCCTGGATTGTACGGGGGGATACGCAGTATTTT.